What follows are 9 T cell receptor beta chains derived from one specimen sequenced in a study of blood T cell repertoires in COVID-19. The assay was immunoSEQ multiplex PCR, and TCRdb's table has in-frame clones only and misses some. The repertoire holds some 270,000 clones, with approximately 85% as singletons. Sequencing input: peripheral blood. All receptors derive from a woman in her 70s with acute or convalescent COVID-19.

The genes are TRBV21-1 and TRBJ2-3; the DNA was not used to check the table's D call, TRBD1. TRBV21-1 is noted as a pseudogene. The CDR3 has 14 residues. CDR3 loop: CAMGQGVRPDTQYF. The CDR3 DNA sequence: TGTGCCATGGGACAGGGGGTGCGCCCAGATACGCAGTATTTT.

This rearrangement joins TRBV18 to TRBJ2-7, with D perhaps TRBD1 (6 bases). Germline lookup yields CDR1 KGHSH and CDR2 LQKENI. V lost 3 bases to trimming and J lost 5 bases, with 14 bases between them. The CDR3 covers 14 residues. CDR3: CASSPSTGKDEQYF. CDR3 nucleotides: TGTGCCAGCTCACCCTCCACAGGGAAAGACGAGCAGTACTTC.

This clone has just a few counts. V is TRBV7-6 and J is TRBJ2-1; D is ambiguous. This CDR3 contains 12 residues. The germline CDR1 and CDR2 sequences are SGHVS and FNYEAQ. The V and J ends lost 5 bases and 6 bases respectively, with 8 bases between them. CDR3 amino acids: CASSPTVNEQFF. CDR3 nucleotides: TGTGCCAGCAGCCCAACAGTCAATGAGCAGTTCTTC. The entire variable domain, with the rest obtained from reference TRBV7-6 and TRBJ2-1, is as follows: GAGVSQSPRYKVTKRGQDVALRCDPISGHVSLYWYRQALGQGPEFLTYFNYEAQQDKSGLPNDRFSAERPEGSISTLTIQRTEQRDSAMYRCASSPTVNEQFFGPGTRLTVL.

The chain carries TRBV3-1 (or the pseudogene TRBV3-2) and TRBJ2-1, with 8 bases lining up with TRBD2. V dropped 0 bases and J dropped 3; count of bases not matched to a gene: 4. Germline CDR1 and CDR2: LGHDT and YNNKEL (reference sequence). CDR3 length: 16 residues. The CDR3: CASSQEAGGSYNEQFF. CDR3 DNA sequence: TGTGCCAGCAGCCAAGAGGCGGGGGGAAGCTACAATGAGCAGTTCTTC.

The chain has TRBV3-1 (or the pseudogene TRBV3-2) and TRBJ2-1; 7 bases align to TRBD2. Germline-derived CDR1 and CDR2 are LGHDT and YNNKEL (reference sequence). V lost 5 bases to trimming and J lost 0 bases; unmatched junction nucleotides: 7. The CDR3 runs to 16 residues. The CDR3 DNA is TGTGCCAGCAGCGGACCTAGCGGAATCTCCTACAATGAGCAGTTCTTC. It translates to CASSGPSGISYNEQFF.

The chain combines TRBV7-2 with TRBJ1-1, with 7 bases lining up with TRBD1. CDR1 is SGHTA, CDR2 FQGNSA, per germline. V dropped 5 bases and J dropped 4; count of bases not matched to a gene: 13. The CDR3 sequence is 16 residues long. CDR3 sequence: CASSLLGAGGATEAFF. The DNA for the CDR3 is TGTGCCAGCAGCCTGCTCGGGGCAGGGGGTGCCACTGAAGCTTTCTTT.

This clone was recorded once. The chain combines TRBV5-6 with TRBJ2-1; 12 bases map to TRBD2. V lost 3 bases to trimming and J lost 5 bases; unmatched junction nucleotides: 0. The CDR3 length is 14 residues. The V gene's germline CDR1 is SGHDT and CDR2 YYEEEE. CDR3 bases: TGTGCCAGCAGCTGGACTAGCGGGAACAATGAGCAGTTCTTC. This gives the protein CASSWTSGNNEQFF.

The rearrangement joins TRBV2 to TRBJ1-6; D gene unclear. The CDR3 is 15 residues long. Germline V lookup: CDR1 SNHLY, CDR2 FYNNEI. V was pared by 7 bases and J by 9 bases, with 19 bases between. In DNA form, the CDR3 reads TGTGCCAGCAATCGGAGGTCAGGCGAAGGTTCACCCCTCCACTTT. This translates into CASNRRSGEGSPLHF.

The genes are TRBV7-2 and TRBJ1-4; D is perhaps TRBD1 (6 bases). CDR1 is SGHTA, CDR2 FQGNSA, per germline. This CDR3 comprises 15 residues. V dropped 6 bases and J dropped 5 bases, with 16 bases sitting between them. The CDR3 sequence is CASRTNLQGNEKLFF. The CDR3 DNA sequence: TGTGCCAGCAGGACGAACCTACAGGGAAATGAAAAACTGTTTTTT.